The clone carrying this T cell receptor (beta chain) was found a few times. This entry comes from a study of blood T cells in healthy people across ages. A second roughly 6 to 12 cycle PCR used barcoded and J-beta primers. From the 5' RACE reads, TCRdb called clonotypes with MiXCR, one entry per CDR3 protein. Here the sample spans roughly 1,100,000 distinct CDR3 sequences, around 27% being singletons. Germline lookup yields CDR1 DFQATT and CDR2 SNEGSKA (reference sequence). The length of the CDR3 is 11 residues. V lost 0 bases to trimming and J lost 5 bases, with 4 bases between them. These data also formed part of another study, on T cells of mothers and their children. According to that study: A few mothers and their six children, all healthy Caucasians, donated.

Sequencing input: blood. This clonotype was obtained from a girl aged 2 to 10 in good health. The V and J genes are TRBV20-1 and TRBJ2-5; D remains ambiguous. CDR3 DNA sequence: TGCAGTGCTAGAGATTACGAGACCCAGTACTTC. As protein: CSARDYETQYF.